The source of this T cell receptor (beta chain) is a study of T cell repertoires in cytomegalovirus infection. Study background: Public signatures in TCR beta pointed to CMV infection and matching HLA type.

The germline V gene has CDR1 LGHDT and CDR2 YNNKEL (reference sequence). V dropped 3 bases and J dropped 1 base, with 12 bases sitting between them. The CDR3 is 15 residues long. A single record per CDR3 protein comes from TCRdb applying MiXCR to the reads. The data show just over 450,000 distinct CDR3 sequences, approximately 40% seen once. This clonotype has more than one count but fewer than ten. As yet, its antigen is unknown. This chain joins TRBV3-1 and TRBJ2-5; D uncertain. Material: cultured PBMCs, obtained from culture after CMV antigen stimulation. The source of this sequence is a human donor in good health (CMV status not recorded). Some clones in this sample may be carry-over from other donors' samples. For the CDR3, the DNA is TGTGCCAGCAGCCAGAACCCGGGTACCCAAGAGACCCAGTACTTC. This sequence encodes CASSQNPGTQETQYF.